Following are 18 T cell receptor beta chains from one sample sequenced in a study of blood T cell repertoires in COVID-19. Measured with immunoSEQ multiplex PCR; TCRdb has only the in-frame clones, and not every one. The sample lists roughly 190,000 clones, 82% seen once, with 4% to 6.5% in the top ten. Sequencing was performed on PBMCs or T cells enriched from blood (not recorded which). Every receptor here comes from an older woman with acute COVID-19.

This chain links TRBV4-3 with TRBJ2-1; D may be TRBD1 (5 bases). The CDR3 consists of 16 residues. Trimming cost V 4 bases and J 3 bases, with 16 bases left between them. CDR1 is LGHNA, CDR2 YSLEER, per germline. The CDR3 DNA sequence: TGCGCCAGCAGCCCGAAGGGGCGTGGGTTCTACAATGAGCAGTTCTTC. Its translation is CASSPKGRGFYNEQFF.

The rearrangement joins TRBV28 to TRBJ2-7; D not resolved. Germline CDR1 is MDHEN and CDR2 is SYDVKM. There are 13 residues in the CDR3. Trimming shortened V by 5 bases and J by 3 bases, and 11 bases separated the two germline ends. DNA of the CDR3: TGTGCCAGCAGTCCCAGAACCTTCTACGAGCAGTACGTC. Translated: CASSPRTFYEQYV.

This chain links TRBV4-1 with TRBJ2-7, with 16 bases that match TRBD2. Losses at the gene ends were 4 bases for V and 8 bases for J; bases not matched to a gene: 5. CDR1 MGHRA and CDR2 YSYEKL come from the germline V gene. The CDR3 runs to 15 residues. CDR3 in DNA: TGCGCCAGCAGCCCTGGGACTAGCGGGAGGGCCAAGCAGTACTTC. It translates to CASSPGTSGRAKQYF.

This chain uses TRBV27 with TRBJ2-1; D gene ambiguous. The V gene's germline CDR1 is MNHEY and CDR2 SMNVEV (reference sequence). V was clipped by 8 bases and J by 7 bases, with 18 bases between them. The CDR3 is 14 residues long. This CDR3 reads CASLGQHIKNEQFF. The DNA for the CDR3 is TGTGCCAGCCTTGGGCAGCATATAAAAAATGAGCAGTTCTTC.

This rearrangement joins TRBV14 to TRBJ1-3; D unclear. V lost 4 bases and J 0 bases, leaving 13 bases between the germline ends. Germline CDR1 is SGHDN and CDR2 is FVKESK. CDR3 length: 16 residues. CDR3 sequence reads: CASSPSRRSSGNTIYF. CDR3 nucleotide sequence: TGTGCCAGCAGCCCCTCGCGACGGAGCTCTGGAAACACCATATATTTT.

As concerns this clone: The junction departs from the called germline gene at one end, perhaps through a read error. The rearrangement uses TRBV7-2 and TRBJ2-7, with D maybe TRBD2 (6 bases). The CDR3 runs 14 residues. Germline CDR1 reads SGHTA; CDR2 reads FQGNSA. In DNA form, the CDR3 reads TGTGCCAGCAGTTTAGCGGCTAGAAACTACGAGCAGTACTTC. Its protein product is CASSLAARNYEQYF.

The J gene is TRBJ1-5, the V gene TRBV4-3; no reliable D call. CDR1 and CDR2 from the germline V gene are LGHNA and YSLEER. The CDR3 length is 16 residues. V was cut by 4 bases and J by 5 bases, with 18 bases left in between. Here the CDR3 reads CASSPQVMRMDQPQHF. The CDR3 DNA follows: TGCGCCAGCAGCCCACAAGTAATGCGGATGGATCAGCCCCAGCATTTT.

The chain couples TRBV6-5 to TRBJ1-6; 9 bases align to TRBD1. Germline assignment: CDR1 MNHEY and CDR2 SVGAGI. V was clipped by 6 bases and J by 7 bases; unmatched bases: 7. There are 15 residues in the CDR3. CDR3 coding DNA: TGTGCCAGCAGCGGACAGGGGTTAGGGAATTCACCCCTCCACTTT. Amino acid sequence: CASSGQGLGNSPLHF.

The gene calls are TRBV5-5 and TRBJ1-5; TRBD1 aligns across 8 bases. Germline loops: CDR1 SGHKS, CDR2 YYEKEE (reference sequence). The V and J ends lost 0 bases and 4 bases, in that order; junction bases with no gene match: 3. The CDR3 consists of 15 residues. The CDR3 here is CASSLGQGRNQPQHF. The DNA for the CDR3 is TGTGCCAGCAGCTTGGGACAGGGGAGGAATCAGCCCCAGCATTTT.

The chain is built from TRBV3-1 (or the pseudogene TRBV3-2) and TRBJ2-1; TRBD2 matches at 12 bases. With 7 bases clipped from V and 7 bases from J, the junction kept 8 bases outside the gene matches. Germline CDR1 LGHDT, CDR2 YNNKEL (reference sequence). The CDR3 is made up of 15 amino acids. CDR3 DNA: TGTGCCAGCACCAACCTAGCGGGAGGGCCAAATGAGCAGTTCTTC. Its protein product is CASTNLAGGPNEQFF.

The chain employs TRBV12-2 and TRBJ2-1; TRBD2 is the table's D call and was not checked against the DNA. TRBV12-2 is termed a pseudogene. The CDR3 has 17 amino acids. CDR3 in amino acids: CASRLESLAGAYNEQFF. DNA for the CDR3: TGTGCAAGTCGCTTAGAGTCCCTAGCGGGAGCCTACAATGAGCAGTTCTTC.

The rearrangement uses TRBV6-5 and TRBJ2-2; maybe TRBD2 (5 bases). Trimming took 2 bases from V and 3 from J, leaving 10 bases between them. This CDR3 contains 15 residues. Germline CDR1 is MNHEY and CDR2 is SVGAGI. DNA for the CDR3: TGTGCCAGCAGTTACCAACCGGGATACACCGGGGAGCTGTTTTTT. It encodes CASSYQPGYTGELFF.

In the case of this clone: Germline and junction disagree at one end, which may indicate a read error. The CDR3 region is CASRRDTIEKLFF. The DNA of the CDR3 is TGCGCCAGCCGTAGGGACACTATTGAAAAACTGTTTTTT. V usage is TRBV10-1 and J usage is TRBJ1-4; D may be TRBD1 (6 bases). The CDR3 length is 13 residues. Germline CDR1 is WNHNN and CDR2 is SYGVQD (reference sequence).

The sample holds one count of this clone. As DNA, the CDR3 is TGTGCCAGCAGCCCGGCGGATAACAATCAGCCCCAGCATTTT. It yields the protein CASSPADNNQPQHF. The J gene is TRBJ1-5, the V gene TRBV7-2; D is ambiguous. The V end was cut by 5 bases, the J end by 3 bases, with 11 bases between. This CDR3 contains 14 residues. CDR1 and CDR2 (germline): SGHTA, FQGNSA. Full variable domain (remainder filled in from reference TRBV7-2 and TRBJ1-5): GAGVSQSPSNKVTEKGKDVELRCDPISGHTALYWYRQSLGQGLEFLIYFQGNSAPDKSGLPSDRFSAERTGGSVSTLTIQRTQQEDSAVYLCASSPADNNQPQHFGDGTRLSIL.

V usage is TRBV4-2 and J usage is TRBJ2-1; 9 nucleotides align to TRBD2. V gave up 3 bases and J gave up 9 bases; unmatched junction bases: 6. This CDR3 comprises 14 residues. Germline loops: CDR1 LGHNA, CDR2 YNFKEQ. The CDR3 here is CASSHRLADGEQFF. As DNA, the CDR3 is TGTGCCAGCAGCCATCGACTAGCGGATGGTGAGCAGTTCTTC.

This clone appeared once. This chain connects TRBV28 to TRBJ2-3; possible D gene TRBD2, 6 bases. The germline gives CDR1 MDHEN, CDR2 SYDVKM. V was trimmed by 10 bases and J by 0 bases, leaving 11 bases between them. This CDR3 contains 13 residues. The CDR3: CANRDSSTDTQYF. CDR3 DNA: TGTGCCAACCGGGACTCGAGCACAGATACGCAGTATTTT.

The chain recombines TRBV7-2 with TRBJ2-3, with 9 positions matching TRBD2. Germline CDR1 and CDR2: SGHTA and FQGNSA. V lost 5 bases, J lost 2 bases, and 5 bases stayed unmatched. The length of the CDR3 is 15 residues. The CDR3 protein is CASSLTSGNTDTQYF. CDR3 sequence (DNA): TGTGCCAGCAGCCTGACTAGCGGAAACACAGATACGCAGTATTTT. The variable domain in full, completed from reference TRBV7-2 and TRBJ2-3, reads GAGVSQSPSNKVTEKGKDVELRCDPISGHTALYWYRQSLGQGLEFLIYFQGNSAPDKSGLPSDRFSAERTGGSVSTLTIQRTQQEDSAVYLCASSLTSGNTDTQYFGPGTRLTVL.

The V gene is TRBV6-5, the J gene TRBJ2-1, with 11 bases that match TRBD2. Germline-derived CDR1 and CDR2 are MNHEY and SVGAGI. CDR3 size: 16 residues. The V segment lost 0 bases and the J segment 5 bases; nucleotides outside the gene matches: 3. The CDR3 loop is CASSYSTSGADNEQFF. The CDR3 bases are TGTGCCAGCAGTTACTCGACTAGCGGGGCTGACAATGAGCAGTTCTTC.